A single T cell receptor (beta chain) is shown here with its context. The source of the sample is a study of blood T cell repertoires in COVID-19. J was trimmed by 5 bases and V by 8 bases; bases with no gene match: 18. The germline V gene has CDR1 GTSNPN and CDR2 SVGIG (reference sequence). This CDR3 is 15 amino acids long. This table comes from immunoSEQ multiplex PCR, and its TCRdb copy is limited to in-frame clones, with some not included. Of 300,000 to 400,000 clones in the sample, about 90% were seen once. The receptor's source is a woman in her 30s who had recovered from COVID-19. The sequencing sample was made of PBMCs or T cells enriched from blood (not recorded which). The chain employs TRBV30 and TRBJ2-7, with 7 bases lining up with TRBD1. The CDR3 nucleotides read TGTGCCCTAAGCCTAAGACAGGGACCGCGCGACGAGCAGTACTTC. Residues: CALSLRQGPRDEQYF. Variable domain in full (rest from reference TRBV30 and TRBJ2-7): SQTIHQWPATLVQPVGSPLSLECTVEGTSNPNLYWYRQAAGRGLQLLFYSVGIGQISSEVPQNLSASRPQDRQFILSSKKLLLSDSGFYLCALSLRQGPRDEQYFGPGTRLTVT.